Presented here are 9 T cell receptor beta chains from one specimen sequenced in a study of CD8+ T cells in alopecia areata. Documented treatment: oral pan-JAK inhibitor, 5-10 mg twice daily. RNA was extracted and reverse transcribed into cDNA as the sequencing template. Clones were sequenced by immunoSEQ multiplex PCR, and TCRdb holds only the in-frame ones, with some missing. The data show 200,000 to 250,000 clones, with under 60% seen just once and roughly 1.5% held by the top ten. The sample in question was CD4+ T cells sorted from blood, obtained at week 4, from a patient treated with tofacitinib. The source is a human donor with alopecia areata.

The V call is TRBV9, the J call TRBJ2-2; tentative D call: TRBD2 (6 bases). The germline V and J ends were trimmed by 2 bases and 6 bases, with 11 bases remaining between them. This CDR3 contains 14 residues. The germline CDR1 and CDR2 sequences are SGDLS and YYNGEE. This CDR3 is CASSVSPGAGELFF. CDR3 bases: TGTGCCAGCAGCGTTTCCCCGGGGGCCGGGGAGCTGTTTTTT.

This clone was found a few times. The rearrangement joins TRBV4-1 to TRBJ1-5; D remains ambiguous. Germline assignment: CDR1 MGHRA and CDR2 YSYEKL. V shed 1 base and J shed 7 bases, with 14 bases lying between them. CDR3 length equals 15 residues. As DNA, the CDR3 is TGCGCCAGCAGCCAAGCCCCCGTAGGGAACCAGCCCCAGCATTTT. It yields the protein CASSQAPVGNQPQHF.

J is TRBJ1-1 and V is TRBV29-1; D gene unclear. Per the germline V gene, CDR1 is SQVTM and CDR2 is ANQGSEA. Trimming pared 6 bases from V and 3 bases from J, leaving 14 bases between. The CDR3 is 13 amino acids. CDR3 in DNA: TGCAGCGTGGGTTTAGGGCTATACACTGAAGCTTTCTTT. Its protein is CSVGLGLYTEAFF.

This sequence joins TRBV29-1 and TRBJ2-7; 7 nucleotides align to TRBD1. Germline-derived CDR1 and CDR2 are SQVTM and ANQGSEA. The CDR3 runs 12 residues. The V gene end was trimmed by 6 bases and the J gene end by 4 bases; junction bases not matched to a gene: 6. In nucleotides, the CDR3 is TGCAGCGTGGAAACAGGGGTGTACGAGCAGTACTTC. Protein: CSVETGVYEQYF.

The chain recombines TRBV29-1 with TRBJ2-3; 7 nucleotides line up with TRBD2. The CDR3 is 16 amino acids. Per germline, CDR1 SQVTM and CDR2 ANQGSEA. Trimming cost V 1 base and J 0 bases; bases outside gene matches: 7. The CDR3 loop reads CSVEVSTSSSTDTQYF. The CDR3 DNA sequence: TGCAGCGTTGAAGTATCGACTAGCAGTAGCACAGATACGCAGTATTTT.

The chain carries TRBV5-1 and TRBJ2-1; 11 positions agree with TRBD1. The CDR3 runs 15 residues. J gave up 7 bases and V 4 bases, and 7 bases lay outside the gene matches. Germline-derived CDR1 and CDR2 are SGHRS and YFSETQ. The CDR3 is CASSPGTGGQNEQFF. CDR3 sequence (DNA): TGCGCCAGCAGCCCTGGGACAGGGGGTCAGAATGAGCAGTTCTTC.

The V gene is TRBV5-1, the J gene TRBJ2-7, with 8 bases that match TRBD1. The J segment lost 1 base and the V segment lost 1 base, leaving 1 base of the junction unmatched. The germline gives CDR1 SGHRS, CDR2 YFSETQ. The CDR3 totals 14 residues. DNA of the CDR3: TGCGCCAGCAGCTTGCGGGACAGGTCCTACGAGCAGTACTTC. Residues: CASSLRDRSYEQYF. Full variable domain (remainder filled in from reference TRBV5-1 and TRBJ2-7): KAGVTQTPRYLIKTRGQQVTLSCSPISGHRSVSWYQQTPGQGLQFLFEYFSETQRNKGNFPGRFSGRQFSNSRSEMNVSTLELGDSALYLCASSLRDRSYEQYFGPGTRLTVT.

This clone was found a few times. The rearrangement uses TRBV4-3 and TRBJ1-2; D is ambiguous. V lost 1 base, J lost 6 bases, and 9 bases lay in between. Per the germline V gene, CDR1 is LGHNA and CDR2 is YSLEER. The CDR3 totals 13 residues. The CDR3 coding sequence is TGCGCCAGCAGCCAAGGATCCGGGGATGGCTACACCTTC. Translated: CASSQGSGDGYTF.

The J gene is TRBJ2-7, the V gene TRBV7-9, with 7 bases matching TRBD2. Germline V gene lookup returns CDR1 SEHNR and CDR2 FQNEAQ (reference sequence). The CDR3 extends over 15 amino acids. Unmatched junction bases numbered 13, after V lost 6 bases and J lost 5 bases. The CDR3 protein is CASRSQAGVGNEQYF. CDR3 DNA: TGTGCCAGCAGATCTCAGGCGGGGGTTGGGAACGAGCAGTACTTC.